Listed here are 5 T cell receptor beta chains from one sample, sequenced in a study of beta chain features in type 1 diabetes. Sequencing targeted expressed TCRB transcripts, as all isolated RNA had been reverse transcribed. Method: immunoSEQ multiplex PCR; TCRdb's copy keeps in-frame clones and lacks some. The table records some 700,000 clones, around an eighth of them present only once. Their specific antigens are unknown. Overall study findings and caveats: When Type 1 diabetes patients were examined, their TCRB CDR3s proved moderately but significantly shorter in all four CD4+ subsets.

Sequences were obtained from naive CD4+ T cells from blood. Source of these receptors: a man aged 18 to 29 with type 1 diabetes.

Concerning this clone itself: An end of the junction does not agree with germline; a read error may underlie this. The chain joins TRBV19 to TRBJ1-5; possibly TRBD1 for D (5 bases). From germline, CDR1 is LNHDA and CDR2 SQIVND (reference sequence). There are 9 residues in the CDR3. For the CDR3, the DNA is TGTGCCAGCTGGACACCCGTTCCCTTT. Its translation is CASWTPVPF.

This clone was detected a few times. This chain links TRBV29-1 with TRBJ1-2; D ambiguous. There are 14 residues in the CDR3. Germline V gives CDR1 SQVTM, CDR2 ANQGSEA. Deletions cut 7 bases from V and 2 bases from J, with 17 bases between. The DNA for the CDR3 is TGCAGCGCCCCGGCGGGGAAGGCGAACTATGGCTACACCTTC. This translates into CSAPAGKANYGYTF.

This clone was detected a few times. The chain recombines TRBV28 with TRBJ2-7, with D tentatively TRBD2 (6 bases). The CDR3 spans 16 residues. V dropped 8 bases and J dropped 5 bases, with 25 bases sitting between them. Germline lookup yields CDR1 MDHEN and CDR2 SYDVKM. DNA of the CDR3: TGTGCCAGCGGGAAGTACAGGCAGGGACTCCGTGACGAGCAGTACTTC. Its protein product is CASGKYRQGLRDEQYF.

V is TRBV10-3 and J is TRBJ2-7; D is perhaps TRBD1 (6 bases). Germline V gives CDR1 ENHRY, CDR2 SYGVKD. V shed 1 base and J shed 2 bases, with 6 bases lying between them. There are 13 residues in the CDR3. This chain's CDR3 is CAISEWTAYEQYF. In nucleotides, the CDR3 is TGTGCCATCAGTGAGTGGACAGCCTACGAGCAGTACTTC.

The rearrangement joins TRBV7-8 to TRBJ1-1; no definite D call. Germline CDR1 reads SGHVS; CDR2 reads FQNEAQ. This CDR3 has 13 amino acids. V lost 0 bases to trimming and J lost 5 bases, with 7 bases between them. As DNA, the CDR3 is TGTGCCAGCAGCTTAGCGGCGGGGACTGAAGCTTTCTTT. This codes for CASSLAAGTEAFF.